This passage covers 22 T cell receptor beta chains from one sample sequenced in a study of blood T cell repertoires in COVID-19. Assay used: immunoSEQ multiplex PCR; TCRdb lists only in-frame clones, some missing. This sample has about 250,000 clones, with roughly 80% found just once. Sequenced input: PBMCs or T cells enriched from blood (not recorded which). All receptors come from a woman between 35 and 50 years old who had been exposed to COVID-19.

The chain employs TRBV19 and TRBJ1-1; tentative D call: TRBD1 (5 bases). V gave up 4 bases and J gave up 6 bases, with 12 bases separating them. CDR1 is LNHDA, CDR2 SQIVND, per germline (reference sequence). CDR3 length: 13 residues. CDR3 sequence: CASSTGRGAEAFF. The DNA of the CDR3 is TGTGCCAGTAGTACCGGACGGGGGGCTGAAGCTTTCTTT.

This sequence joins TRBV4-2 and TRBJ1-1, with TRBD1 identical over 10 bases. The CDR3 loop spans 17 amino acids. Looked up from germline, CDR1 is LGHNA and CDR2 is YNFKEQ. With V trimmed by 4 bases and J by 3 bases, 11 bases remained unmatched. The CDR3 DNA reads TGTGCCAGCAGCCCACTCCGGGACAGGGGCTCACACACTGAAGCTTTCTTT. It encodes CASSPLRDRGSHTEAFF.

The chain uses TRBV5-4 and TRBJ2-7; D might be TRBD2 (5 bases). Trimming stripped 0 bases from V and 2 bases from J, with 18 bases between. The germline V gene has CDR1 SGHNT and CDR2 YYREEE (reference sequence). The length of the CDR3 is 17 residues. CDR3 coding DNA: TGTGCCAGCAGCTTGGCCCCTTTAGCGACTCGGCCCTACGAGCAGTACTTC. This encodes CASSLAPLATRPYEQYF.

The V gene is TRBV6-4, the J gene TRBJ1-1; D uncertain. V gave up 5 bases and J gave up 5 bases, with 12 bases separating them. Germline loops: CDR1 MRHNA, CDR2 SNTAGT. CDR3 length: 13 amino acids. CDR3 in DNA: TGTGCCAGCAGTCGAGGGCAGAGGACTGAAGCTTTCTTT. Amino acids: CASSRGQRTEAFF.

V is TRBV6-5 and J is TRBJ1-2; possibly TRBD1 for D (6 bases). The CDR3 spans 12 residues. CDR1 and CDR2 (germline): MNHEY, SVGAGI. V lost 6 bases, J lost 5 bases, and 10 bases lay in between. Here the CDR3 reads CASRQGPYGYTF. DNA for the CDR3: TGTGCCAGCAGACAGGGCCCTTATGGCTACACCTTC.

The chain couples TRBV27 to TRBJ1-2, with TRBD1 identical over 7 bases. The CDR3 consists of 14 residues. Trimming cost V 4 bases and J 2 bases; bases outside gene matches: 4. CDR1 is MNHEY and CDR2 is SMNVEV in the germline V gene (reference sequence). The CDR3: CASSSMTGNYGYTF. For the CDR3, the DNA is TGTGCCAGCAGTTCCATGACAGGGAACTATGGCTACACCTTC.

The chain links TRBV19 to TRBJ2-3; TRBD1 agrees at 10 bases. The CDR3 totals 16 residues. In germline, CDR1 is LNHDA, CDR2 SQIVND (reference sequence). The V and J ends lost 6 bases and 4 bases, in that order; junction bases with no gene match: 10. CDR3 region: CASRPRTGGVADTQYF. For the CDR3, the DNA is TGTGCCAGTAGACCCCGGACAGGGGGGGTGGCAGATACGCAGTATTTT.

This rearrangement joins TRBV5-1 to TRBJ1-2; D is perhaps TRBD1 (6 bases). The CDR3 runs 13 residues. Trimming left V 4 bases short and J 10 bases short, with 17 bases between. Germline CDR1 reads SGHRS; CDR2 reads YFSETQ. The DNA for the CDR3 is TGCGCCAGCAGCCCTGGGGCAGGGGAGTACTACACCTTC. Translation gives CASSPGAGEYYTF. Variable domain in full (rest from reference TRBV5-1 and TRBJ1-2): KAGVTQTPRYLIKTRGQQVTLSCSPISGHRSVSWYQQTPGQGLQFLFEYFSETQRNKGNFPGRFSGRQFSNSRSEMNVSTLELGDSALYLCASSPGAGEYYTFGSGTRLTVV.

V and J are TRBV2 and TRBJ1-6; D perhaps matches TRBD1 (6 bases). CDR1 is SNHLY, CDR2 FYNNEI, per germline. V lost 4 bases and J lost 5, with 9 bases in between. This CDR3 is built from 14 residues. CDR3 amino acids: CASSGQGNNSPLHF. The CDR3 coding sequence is TGTGCCAGCAGTGGGCAGGGGAATAATTCACCCCTCCACTTT.

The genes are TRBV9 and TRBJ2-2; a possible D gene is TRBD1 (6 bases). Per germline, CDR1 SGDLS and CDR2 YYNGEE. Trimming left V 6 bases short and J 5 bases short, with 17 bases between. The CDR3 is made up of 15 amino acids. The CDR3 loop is CASNPGPGQTGELFF. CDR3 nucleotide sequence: TGTGCCAGCAACCCAGGCCCCGGACAGACCGGGGAGCTGTTTTTT.

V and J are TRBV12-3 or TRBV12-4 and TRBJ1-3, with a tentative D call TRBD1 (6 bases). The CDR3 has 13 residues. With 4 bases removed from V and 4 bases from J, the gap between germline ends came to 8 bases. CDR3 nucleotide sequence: TGTGCCAGCAGTTCGGACAGAGGAAACACCATATATTTT. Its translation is CASSSDRGNTIYF.

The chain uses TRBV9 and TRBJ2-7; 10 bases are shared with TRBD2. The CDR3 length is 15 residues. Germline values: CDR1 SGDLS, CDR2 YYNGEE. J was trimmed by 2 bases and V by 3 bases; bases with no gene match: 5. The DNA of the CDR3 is TGTGCCAGCAGCGCCTCCGGGACTAGCGCCTACGAGCAGTACTTC. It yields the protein CASSASGTSAYEQYF.

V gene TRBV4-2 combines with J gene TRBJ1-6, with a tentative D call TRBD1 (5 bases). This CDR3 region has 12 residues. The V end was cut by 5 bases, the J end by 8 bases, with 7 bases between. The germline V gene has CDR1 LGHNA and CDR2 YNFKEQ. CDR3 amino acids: CASSAGYSPLHF. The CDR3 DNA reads TGTGCCAGCAGCGCAGGGTATTCACCCCTCCACTTT.

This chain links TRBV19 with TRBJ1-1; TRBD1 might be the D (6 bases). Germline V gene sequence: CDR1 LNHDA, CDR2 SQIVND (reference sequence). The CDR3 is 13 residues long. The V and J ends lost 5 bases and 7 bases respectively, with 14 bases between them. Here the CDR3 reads CASSYGQGYEAFF. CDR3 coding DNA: TGTGCCAGTAGTTATGGGCAGGGGTATGAAGCTTTCTTT.

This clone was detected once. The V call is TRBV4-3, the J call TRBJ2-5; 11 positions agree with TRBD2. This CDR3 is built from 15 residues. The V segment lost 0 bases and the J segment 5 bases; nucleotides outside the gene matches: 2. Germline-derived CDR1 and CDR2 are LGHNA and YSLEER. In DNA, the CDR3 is TGCGCCAGCAGCCAAGAAGGACTAGCGGGTGAGACCCAGTACTTC. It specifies CASSQEGLAGETQYF.

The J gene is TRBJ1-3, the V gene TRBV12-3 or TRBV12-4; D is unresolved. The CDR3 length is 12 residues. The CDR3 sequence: CVSGNIGNTIYF. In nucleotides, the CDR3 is TGTGTCTCCGGGAATATAGGAAACACCATATATTTT.

CDR3 residues: CASSRRQGAGEKLFF. The CDR3 nucleotides read TGTGCCAGCAGCCGCCGACAGGGGGCTGGGGAAAAACTGTTTTTT. The chain joins TRBV7-9 to TRBJ1-4; 10 bases align to TRBD1. CDR1 SEHNR and CDR2 FQNEAQ come from the germline V gene (reference sequence). V gave up 5 bases and J gave up 8 bases; unmatched junction bases: 8. The CDR3 is 15 residues long.

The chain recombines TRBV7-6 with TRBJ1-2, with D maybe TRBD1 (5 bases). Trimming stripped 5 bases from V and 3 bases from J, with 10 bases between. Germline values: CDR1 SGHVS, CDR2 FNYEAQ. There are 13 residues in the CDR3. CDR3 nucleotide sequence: TGTGCCAGCAGCGAACAGGAACACTATGGCTACACCTTC. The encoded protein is CASSEQEHYGYTF. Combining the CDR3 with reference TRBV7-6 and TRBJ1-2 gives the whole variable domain GAGVSQSPRYKVTKRGQDVALRCDPISGHVSLYWYRQALGQGPEFLTYFNYEAQQDKSGLPNDRFSAERPEGSISTLTIQRTEQRDSAMYRCASSEQEHYGYTFGSGTRLTVV.

CDR3 protein: CASSVEGTSGGGTDTQYF. Here the CDR3 DNA reads TGTGCCAGCAGCGTAGAAGGGACTAGCGGGGGGGGCACAGATACGCAGTATTTT. J is TRBJ2-3 and V is TRBV9; TRBD2 matches at 16 bases. The CDR3 sequence is 18 residues long. Germline CDR1 and CDR2: SGDLS and YYNGEE. The V gene end was trimmed by 0 bases and the J gene end by 1 base; junction bases not matched to a gene: 2.

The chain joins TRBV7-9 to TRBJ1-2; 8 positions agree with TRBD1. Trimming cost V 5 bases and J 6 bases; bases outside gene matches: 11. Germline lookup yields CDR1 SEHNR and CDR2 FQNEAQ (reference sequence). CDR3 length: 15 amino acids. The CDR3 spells CASSAFTGTGDGYTF. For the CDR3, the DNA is TGTGCCAGCAGCGCCTTTACCGGGACAGGAGATGGCTACACCTTC.

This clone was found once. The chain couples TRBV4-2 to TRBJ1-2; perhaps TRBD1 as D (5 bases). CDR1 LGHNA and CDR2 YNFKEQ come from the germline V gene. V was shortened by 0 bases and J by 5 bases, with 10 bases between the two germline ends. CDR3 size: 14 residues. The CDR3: CASSQERGGYGYTF. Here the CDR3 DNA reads TGTGCCAGCAGCCAAGAGCGGGGGGGATATGGCTACACCTTC.

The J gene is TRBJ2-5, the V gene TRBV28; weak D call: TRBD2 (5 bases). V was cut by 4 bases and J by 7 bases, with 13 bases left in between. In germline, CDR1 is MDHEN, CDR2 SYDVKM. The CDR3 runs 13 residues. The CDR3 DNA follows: TGTGCCAGCAGTTCCGACGCGGCGGGGACCCAGTACTTC. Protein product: CASSSDAAGTQYF.